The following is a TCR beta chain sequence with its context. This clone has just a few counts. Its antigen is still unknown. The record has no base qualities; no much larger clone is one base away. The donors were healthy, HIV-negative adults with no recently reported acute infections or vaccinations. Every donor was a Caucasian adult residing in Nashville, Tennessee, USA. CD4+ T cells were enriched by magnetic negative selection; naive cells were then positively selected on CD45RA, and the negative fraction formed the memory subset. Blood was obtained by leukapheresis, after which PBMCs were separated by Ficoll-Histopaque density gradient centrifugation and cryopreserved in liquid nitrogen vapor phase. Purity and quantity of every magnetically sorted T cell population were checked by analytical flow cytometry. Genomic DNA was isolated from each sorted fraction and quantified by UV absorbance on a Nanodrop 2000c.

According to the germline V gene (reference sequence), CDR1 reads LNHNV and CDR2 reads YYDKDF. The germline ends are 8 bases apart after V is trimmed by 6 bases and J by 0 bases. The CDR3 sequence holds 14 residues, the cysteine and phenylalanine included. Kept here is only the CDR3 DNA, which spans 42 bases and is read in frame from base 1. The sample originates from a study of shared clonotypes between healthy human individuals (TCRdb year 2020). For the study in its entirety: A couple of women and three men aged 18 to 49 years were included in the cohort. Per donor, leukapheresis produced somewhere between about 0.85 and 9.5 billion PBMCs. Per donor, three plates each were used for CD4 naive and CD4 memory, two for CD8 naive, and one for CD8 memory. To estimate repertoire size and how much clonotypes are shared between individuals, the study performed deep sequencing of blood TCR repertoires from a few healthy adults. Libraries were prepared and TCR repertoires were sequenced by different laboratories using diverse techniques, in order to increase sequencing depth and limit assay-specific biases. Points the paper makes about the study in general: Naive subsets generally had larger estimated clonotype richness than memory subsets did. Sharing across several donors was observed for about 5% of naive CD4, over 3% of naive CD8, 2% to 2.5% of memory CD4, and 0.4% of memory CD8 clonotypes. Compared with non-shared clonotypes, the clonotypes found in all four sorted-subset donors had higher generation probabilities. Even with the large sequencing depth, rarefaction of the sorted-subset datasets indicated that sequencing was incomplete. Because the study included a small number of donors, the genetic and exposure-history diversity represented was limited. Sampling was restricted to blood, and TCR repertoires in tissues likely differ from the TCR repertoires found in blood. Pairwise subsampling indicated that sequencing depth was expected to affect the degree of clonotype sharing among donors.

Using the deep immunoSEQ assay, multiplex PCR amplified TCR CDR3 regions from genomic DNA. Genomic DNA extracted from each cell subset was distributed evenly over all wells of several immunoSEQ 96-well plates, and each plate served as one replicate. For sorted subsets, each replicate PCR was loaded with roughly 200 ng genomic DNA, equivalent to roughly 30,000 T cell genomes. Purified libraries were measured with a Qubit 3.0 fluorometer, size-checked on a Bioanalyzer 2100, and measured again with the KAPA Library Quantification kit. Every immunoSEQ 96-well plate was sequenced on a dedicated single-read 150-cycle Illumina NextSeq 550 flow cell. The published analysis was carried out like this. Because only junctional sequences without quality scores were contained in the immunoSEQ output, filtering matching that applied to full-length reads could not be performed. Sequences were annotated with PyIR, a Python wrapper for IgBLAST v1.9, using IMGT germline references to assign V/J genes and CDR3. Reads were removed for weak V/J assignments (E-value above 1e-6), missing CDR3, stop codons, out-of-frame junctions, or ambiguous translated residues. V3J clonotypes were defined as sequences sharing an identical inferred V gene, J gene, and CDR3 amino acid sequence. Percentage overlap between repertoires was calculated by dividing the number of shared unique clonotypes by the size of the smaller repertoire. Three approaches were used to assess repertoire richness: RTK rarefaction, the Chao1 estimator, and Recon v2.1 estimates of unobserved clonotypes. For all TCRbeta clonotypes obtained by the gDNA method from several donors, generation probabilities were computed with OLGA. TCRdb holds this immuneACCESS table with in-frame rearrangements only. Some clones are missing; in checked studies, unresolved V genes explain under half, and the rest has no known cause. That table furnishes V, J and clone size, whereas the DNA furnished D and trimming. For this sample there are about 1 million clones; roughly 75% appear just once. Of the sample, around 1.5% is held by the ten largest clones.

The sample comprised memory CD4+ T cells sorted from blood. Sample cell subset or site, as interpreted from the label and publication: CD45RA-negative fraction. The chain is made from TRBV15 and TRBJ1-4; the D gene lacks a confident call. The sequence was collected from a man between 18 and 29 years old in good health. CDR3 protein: CATRGPATNEKLFF. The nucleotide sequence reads TGTGCCACCAGAGGCCCTGCAACTAATGAAAAACTGTTTTTT. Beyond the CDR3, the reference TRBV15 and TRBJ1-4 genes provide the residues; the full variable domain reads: DAMVIQNPRYQVTQFGKPVTLSCSQTLNHNVMYWYQQKSSQAPKLLFHYYDKDFNNEADTPDNFQSRRPNTSFCFLDIRSPGLGDTAMYLCATRGPATNEKLFFGSGTQLSVL.